Each of the 29 T cell receptor beta chains below was sequenced from the same sample in a study of regulatory T cells in long-lasting Graves disease. Library construction for TCR beta used iRepertoire HTBI primers and Arm-PCR of CDR3 regions. TCRdb ran MiXCR on the multiplex PCR reads and lists one entry per CDR3 protein. Found here are approximately 490,000 distinct CDR3 sequences, around 15% of them singletons; the top ten hold over 9%. Time point indicated: newly diagnosed GD, antithyroid drugs for less than 3 months. After RNA was extracted from PBMCs, the TCR library was made from it. The same specimen was also included in a second study, on T cells in Graves' hyperthyroidism and ophthalmopathy.

Sequencing was performed on peripheral blood mononuclear cells (PBMCs), taken at new diagnosis, from a patient treated with antithyroid drugs. These receptors came from a man in his forties with Graves disease.

The chain combines TRBV18 with TRBJ2-1, with TRBD1 matching 8 bases. J lost 4 bases, V lost 3 bases, and 8 bases had no gene match. This CDR3 is built from 16 residues. Germline V gene lookup returns CDR1 KGHSH and CDR2 LQKENI. The CDR3 protein is CASSPLGTGDYNEQFF. The CDR3 DNA follows: TGTGCCAGCTCACCCCTAGGGACAGGAGATTACAATGAGCAGTTCTTC.

This clonotype came up a few times. The chain uses TRBV28 and TRBJ2-1; no clear D gene. The CDR3 extends over 13 amino acids. Germline lookup yields CDR1 MDHEN and CDR2 SYDVKM. V lost 5 bases, J lost 9 bases, and 14 bases lay in between. CDR3 bases: TGTGCCAGCAGTCTCCCGGGCCTTACTGAGCAGTTCTTC. Its protein product is CASSLPGLTEQFF.

The table lists this clonotype with a few counts. V is TRBV5-1 and J is TRBJ2-7; 12 bases agree with TRBD2. The CDR3 spans 16 residues. With V trimmed by 4 bases and J by 6 bases, 11 bases remained unmatched. Germline V gives CDR1 SGHRS, CDR2 YFSETQ. The CDR3 here is CASSPTTSGRLREQYF. In DNA, the CDR3 is TGCGCCAGCAGCCCCACGACTAGCGGGAGACTCCGCGAGCAGTACTTC. The entire variable domain, with the rest obtained from reference TRBV5-1 and TRBJ2-7, is as follows: KAGVTQTPRYLIKTRGQQVTLSCSPISGHRSVSWYQQTPGQGLQFLFEYFSETQRNKGNFPGRFSGRQFSNSRSEMNVSTLELGDSALYLCASSPTTSGRLREQYFGPGTRLTVT.

This clonotype was recorded many times. CDR3 loop: CASSYGLTSGGGETQYF. DNA of the CDR3: TGTGCCAGCAGTTACGGACTGACATCGGGTGGGGGGGAGACCCAGTACTTC. The chain links TRBV6-9 to TRBJ2-5; tentative D call: TRBD2 (6 bases). Trimming removed 3 bases from V and 5 bases from J, with 22 bases in between. The germline V gene has CDR1 MNHGY and CDR2 SVAAGI. The length of the CDR3 is 17 residues.

CDR3 sequence reads: CASSPPMDRVNTEAFF. As DNA, the CDR3 is TGTGCCAGCAGCCCGCCGATGGACAGGGTGAACACTGAAGCTTTCTTT. The chain is built from TRBV7-9 and TRBJ1-1, with 8 bases lining up with TRBD1. The junction had 8 bases not matched to a gene; V was cut back by 5 bases and J by 0 bases. CDR3 length: 16 residues. The germline gives CDR1 SEHNR, CDR2 FQNEAQ (reference sequence).

This clonotype was seen ten or more times. V is TRBV25-1 and J is TRBJ2-7; D uncertain. The CDR3 length is 13 residues. Germline CDR1 and CDR2: MGHDK and SYGVNS. V was clipped by 4 bases and J by 3 bases, with 10 bases between them. CDR3 sequence: CASSVAGDYEQYF. The CDR3 region has the DNA TGTGCCAGCAGTGTCGCAGGAGACTACGAGCAGTACTTC.

The chain employs TRBV10-3 and TRBJ2-7; 13 nucleotides agree with TRBD2. The V and J ends lost 2 bases and 3 bases, in that order; junction bases with no gene match: 7. From germline, CDR1 is ENHRY and CDR2 SYGVKD. The CDR3 is made up of 17 amino acids. CDR3 residues: CAISEEPGTSGNYEQYF. The CDR3 DNA reads as TGTGCCATCAGTGAGGAACCCGGGACTAGCGGGAACTACGAGCAGTACTTC.

This clonotype was observed at least ten times. At one end, the junction sequence differs from germline, possibly due to a read error. The chain uses TRBV5-1 and TRBJ2-1; D is unresolved. Germline lookup yields CDR1 SGHRS and CDR2 YFSETQ. The CDR3 length is 11 residues. The CDR3: CASSLDNEQFF. The CDR3 nucleotides read TGTGCCAGCAGCTTAGACAATGAGCAGTTCTTC.

V is TRBV9 and J is TRBJ2-1, with 10 positions matching TRBD2. Germline V gene sequence: CDR1 SGDLS, CDR2 YYNGEE. The CDR3 is 15 amino acids. V was pared by 5 bases and J by 10 bases, with 12 bases of the junction left unmatched. Written as DNA, the CDR3 is TGTGCCAGCAGTAATACCGGGACTAGCGTCAACGAGCAGTTCTTC. Amino acid sequence: CASSNTGTSVNEQFF.

This clonotype appeared a few times. Just one base apart from a much larger clone, this may be a read error. The CDR3 carries no conserved terminal phenylalanine or tryptophan, so it likely arises from a read error. This chain links TRBV12-3 or TRBV12-4 with TRBJ2-1; possible D gene TRBD1, 6 bases. This CDR3 region has 16 residues. V lost 3 bases to trimming and J lost 0 bases, with 12 bases between them. The CDR3 DNA reads as TGTGCCAGCAGTTTTCTAGGGGGAAGCTCCTACAATGAGCAGTTCTCC. This codes for CASSFLGGSSYNEQFS.

This clonotype occurred many times. The chain employs TRBV3-1 and TRBJ1-6, with D hard to call. The CDR3 length is 12 residues. Germline CDR1 is LGHDT and CDR2 is YNNKEL (reference sequence). With 1 base removed from V and 10 bases from J, the gap between germline ends came to 5 bases. CDR3: CASSQVNSPLHF. CDR3 in DNA: TGTGCCAGCAGCCAAGTCAACTCACCCCTCCACTTT.

This clonotype has ten or more counts. The chain joins TRBV6-2 or TRBV6-3 to TRBJ1-5; D remains ambiguous. Trimming left V 5 bases short and J 3 bases short, with 11 bases between. The CDR3 is 14 residues long. Germline assignment: CDR1 MNHEY and CDR2 SVGEGT. The CDR3: CASSDSEHNQPQHF. As DNA, the CDR3 is TGTGCCAGCAGTGATTCGGAGCACAATCAGCCCCAGCATTTT.

The V and J genes are TRBV5-6 and TRBJ2-3; tentatively, D is TRBD1 or TRBD2 (5 bases each). V was shortened by 0 bases and J by 1 base, with 18 bases between the two germline ends. CDR3 length: 18 residues. Germline CDR1 SGHDT, CDR2 YYEEEE. The CDR3 reads CASSLGPLWGIRTDTQYF. Here the CDR3 DNA reads TGTGCCAGCAGCTTGGGCCCTTTGTGGGGGATCCGCACAGATACGCAGTATTTT.

This clonotype was seen a handful of times. This chain links TRBV5-1 with TRBJ2-3; either TRBD1 or TRBD2 may fit D (6 bases each). The ends were cut back, 4 bases at V and 0 bases at J, with 18 bases in the middle. Germline assignment: CDR1 SGHRS and CDR2 YFSETQ. CDR3 length: 17 residues. The CDR3 DNA follows: TGCGCCAGCAGCCCGGGGGCTACCACAAGGAGCACAGATACGCAGTATTTT. It codes for CASSPGATTRSTDTQYF.

This clonotype has more than one count but fewer than ten. The J gene is TRBJ1-5, the V gene TRBV25-1; tentative D call: TRBD1 (5 bases). Trimming shortened V by 3 bases and J by 2 bases, and 8 bases separated the two germline ends. The CDR3 extends over 14 amino acids. CDR1 is MGHDK and CDR2 is SYGVNS in the germline V gene. The CDR3, as DNA: TGTGCCAGCAGTGACATCAGGGGCAATCAGCCCCAGCATTTT. This gives the protein CASSDIRGNQPQHF.

In this sample, this clonotype turned up many times. CDR3 coding DNA: TGTGCCAGCAGCTTAGGTCTCGGCGCAGATACGCAGTATTTT. Translation gives CASSLGLGADTQYF. The rearrangement uses TRBV7-9 and TRBJ2-3; D is uncertain. Trimming removed 1 base at V and 4 bases at J, with 9 bases between. CDR3 size: 14 residues. Germline V gene lookup returns CDR1 SEHNR and CDR2 FQNEAQ (reference sequence).

As to this clonotype: A much larger clone differs by one base, so this may be a read error. The chain carries TRBV6-1 and TRBJ1-4, with 7 bases fitting TRBD1. Germline V gives CDR1 MNHNS, CDR2 SASEGT. This CDR3 region has 15 residues. Germline trimming cut 6 bases from V and 0 bases from J; bases unmatched to any gene: 4. Here the CDR3 reads CASRPGQATNEKLFF. The CDR3 bases are TGTGCCAGCAGACCAGGACAGGCAACTAATGAAAAACTGTTTTTT.

This clonotype was counted a few times. The gene calls are TRBV7-9 and TRBJ2-1; 12 bases fit TRBD2. Germline loops: CDR1 SEHNR, CDR2 FQNEAQ (reference sequence). CDR3 length: 15 amino acids. The trim removed 5 bases at V and 6 bases at J, leaving 5 bases unmatched. This chain's CDR3 is CASSKLAGGLNEQFF. DNA of the CDR3: TGTGCCAGCAGCAAACTAGCGGGAGGTCTCAATGAGCAGTTCTTC.

This clonotype was seen at least ten times. The rearrangement joins TRBV28 to TRBJ2-5, with 9 nucleotides matching TRBD2. This CDR3 has 14 amino acids. The ends lost 2 bases at V and 5 bases at J; junction bases unmatched: 3. Germline CDR1 is MDHEN and CDR2 is SYDVKM. The CDR3 sequence is CASSLAGGLETQYF. The CDR3, as DNA: TGTGCCAGCAGTTTAGCGGGAGGGTTGGAGACCCAGTACTTC. Variable domain in full (rest from reference TRBV28 and TRBJ2-5): DVKVTQSSRYLVKRTGEKVFLECVQDMDHENMFWYRQDPGLGLRLIYFSYDVKMKEKGDIPEGYSVSREKKERFSLILESASTNQTSMYLCASSLAGGLETQYFGPGTRLLVL.

The sample holds many counts of this clonotype. The gene calls are TRBV20-1 and TRBJ2-3; no firm D call. Per the germline V gene, CDR1 is DFQATT and CDR2 is SNEGSKA (reference sequence). The germline V and J ends were trimmed by 5 bases and 0 bases, with 15 bases remaining between them. The CDR3 is 15 amino acids. The DNA for the CDR3 is TGCAGTGCTCCGCCTGTACGGGTGAGCACAGATACGCAGTATTTT. Its protein product is CSAPPVRVSTDTQYF.

The chain carries TRBV24-1 and TRBJ2-3, with D possibly being TRBD1 (6 bases). The germline V gene encodes CDR1 KGHDR and CDR2 SFDVKD. The CDR3 consists of 16 residues. The ends were cut back, 3 bases at V and 4 bases at J, with 16 bases in the middle. For the CDR3, the DNA is TGTGCCACCAGTGATCCAAGTGGGGGCTACGCAGATACGCAGTATTTT. This encodes CATSDPSGGYADTQYF.

CDR3: CASSLGLRASGEQYF. For the CDR3, the DNA is TGTGCCAGTAGTCTTGGACTCAGGGCCTCGGGAGAGCAGTACTTC. The chain employs TRBV19 and TRBJ2-7; D could derive from TRBD1 or TRBD2 (5 bases each). Looked up from germline, CDR1 is LNHDA and CDR2 is SQIVND (reference sequence). The germline V and J ends were trimmed by 5 bases and 7 bases, with 21 bases remaining between them. CDR3 length: 15 residues.

This clonotype was counted only a few times. V is TRBV29-1 and J is TRBJ2-5; 12 positions agree with TRBD2. Trimming took 5 bases from V and 4 from J; bases not matched to a gene: 8. The CDR3 has 15 amino acids. CDR1 SQVTM and CDR2 ANQGSEA come from the germline V gene. The CDR3 here is CSVSSSGRAAETQYF. In DNA, the CDR3 is TGCAGCGTTTCTTCTAGCGGGAGGGCTGCAGAGACCCAGTACTTC.

This chain links TRBV5-4 with TRBJ2-3, with TRBD2 matching over 12 bases. Germline lookup yields CDR1 SGHNT and CDR2 YYREEE (reference sequence). The CDR3 loop spans 17 amino acids. V shed 4 bases, J shed 0 bases, and the junction held 6 bases outside the gene matches. The CDR3 sequence: CASSTGLAGPSTDTQYF. The CDR3 DNA reads as TGTGCCAGCAGCACCGGACTAGCGGGGCCTAGCACAGATACGCAGTATTTT.

This clonotype was counted a few times. A much more abundant neighbour one base away suggests this may be a read error. DNA for the CDR3: TGTGCCAGCAGCTTAGCTCGGTGGGACACTGAAGCTCTCTTT. Amino acids: CASSLARWDTEALF. The gene calls are TRBV7-2 and TRBJ1-1; weak D call: TRBD1 (6 bases). Germline V gene data show CDR1 as SGHTA and CDR2 as FQGNSA. This CDR3 contains 14 residues.

This clonotype was counted ten times or more. The chain carries TRBV28 and TRBJ2-3, with D perhaps TRBD2 (6 bases). The ends were cut back, 7 bases at V and 4 bases at J, with 15 bases in the middle. In germline, CDR1 is MDHEN, CDR2 SYDVKM. The length of the CDR3 is 14 residues. The CDR3, as DNA: TGTGCCAGCACCCTCGGAGGGCCCCCAGATACGCAGTATTTT. The encoded protein is CASTLGGPPDTQYF.

This clonotype was detected ten times or more. This chain links TRBV4-2 with TRBJ2-7; D not resolved. The CDR3 extends over 15 amino acids. Germline values: CDR1 LGHNA, CDR2 YNFKEQ. V was cut by 0 bases and J by 2 bases, with 11 bases left in between. CDR3 amino acids: CASSQDLNKAYEQYF. The CDR3 DNA reads TGTGCCAGCAGCCAAGATTTAAATAAAGCCTACGAGCAGTACTTC.

This clonotype was observed at least ten times. The chain couples TRBV11-2 to TRBJ2-1; 8 bases fit TRBD2. J lost 7 bases, V lost 5 bases, and 13 bases had no gene match. Germline V gene lookup returns CDR1 SGHAT and CDR2 FQNNGV. The CDR3 has 16 amino acids. As DNA, the CDR3 is TGTGCCAGCAGCGCCCAATCGGGACTAGATGGGAATGAGCAGTTCTTC. Amino acids: CASSAQSGLDGNEQFF.

This clonotype was counted ten times or more. In DNA form, the CDR3 reads TGCAGTGCTGAAGCTGGTCCAGCGGGAGAAACAGATACGCAGTATTTT. Residues: CSAEAGPAGETDTQYF. The rearrangement uses TRBV20-1 and TRBJ2-3, with 8 bases identical to TRBD2. This CDR3 has 16 amino acids. V dropped 5 bases and J dropped 3; count of bases not matched to a gene: 13. The germline V gene has CDR1 DFQATT and CDR2 SNEGSKA (reference sequence).